Below are 15 T cell receptor beta chains sequenced from a single sample in a study of human T cells and chemical hapten exposure. As to time point: patch test 1, 2 weeks after DPC sensitization. The treatment was: therapeutic diphenylcyclopropenone sensitization with weekly scalp DPC. TCRdb independently ran MiXCR on the RACE reads; one entry per CDR3 protein. The sample holds approximately 80,000 distinct CDR3 sequences, approximately 12% seen once. Sequences were derived from whole blood, sampled in connection with sensitization to the hapten diphenylcyclopropenone (DPC). Receptors originate from a woman aged 50 to 60 with alopecia areata. Some clones in this sample may be carry-over from other donors' samples.

This clonotype appeared many times. CDR3 residues: CSATGTGSTDTQYF. CDR3 DNA: TGCAGTGCTACCGGGACAGGGAGCACAGATACGCAGTATTTT. The chain links TRBV20-1 to TRBJ2-3; TRBD1 matches 9 bases. Germline values: CDR1 DFQATT, CDR2 SNEGSKA (reference sequence). The CDR3 sequence is 14 residues long. Trimming at V came to 4 bases and at J to 0 bases, leaving 2 bases not matched to a gene.

This clonotype showed up just a few times. This chain connects TRBV12-3 or TRBV12-4 to TRBJ1-5; D unclear. The V end lost 3 bases, the J end lost 2 bases, and 14 bases lay between the germline ends. This CDR3 contains 16 residues. This CDR3 reads CASSFRQVVGNQPQHF. DNA of the CDR3: TGTGCCAGCAGTTTTAGGCAGGTAGTTGGCAATCAGCCCCAGCATTTT.

This clonotype showed up many times. V and J are TRBV28 and TRBJ1-3; D uncertain. Germline assignment: CDR1 MDHEN and CDR2 SYDVKM. This CDR3 is 15 amino acids long. V lost 6 bases, J lost 0 bases, and 12 bases lay in between. CDR3 DNA: TGTGCCAGCAGCCCCGTACAAACCTCTGGAAACACCATATATTTT. As protein: CASSPVQTSGNTIYF.

This clonotype has at least ten counts. The chain employs TRBV11-2 and TRBJ1-6, with 7 positions matching TRBD1. J was trimmed by 6 bases and V by 5 bases; bases with no gene match: 7. Germline values: CDR1 SGHAT, CDR2 FQNNGV. This CDR3 comprises 15 residues. The CDR3 here is CASSRTTGFNSPLHF. CDR3 DNA sequence: TGTGCCAGCAGCAGAACGACAGGGTTTAATTCACCCCTCCACTTT. Supplemented by reference TRBV11-2 and TRBJ1-6, the full variable domain reads EAGVAQSPRYKIIEKRQSVAFWCNPISGHATLYWYQQILGQGPKLLIQFQNNGVVDDSQLPKDRFSAERLKGVDSTLKIQPAKLEDSAVYLCASSRTTGFNSPLHFGNGTRLTVT.

This clonotype was seen more than once but under ten times. The chain links TRBV27 to TRBJ2-4, with 9 bases matching TRBD1. The CDR3 extends over 14 amino acids. J lost 9 bases, V lost 6 bases, and 9 bases had no gene match. Germline loops: CDR1 MNHEY, CDR2 SMNVEV (reference sequence). In nucleotides, the CDR3 is TGTGCCAGCAGGACCGGGACAGGGATGAGCATTCAGTACTTC. Residues: CASRTGTGMSIQYF.

The chain carries TRBV10-2 and TRBJ1-5, with 7 bases aligning to TRBD1. The V gene end was trimmed by 7 bases and the J gene end by 6 bases; junction bases not matched to a gene: 6. The length of the CDR3 is 13 residues. The germline V gene has CDR1 WSHSY and CDR2 SAAADI. Written as DNA, the CDR3 is TGCGCCAGCATGGGAAGGGGGCTTCAGCCCCAGCATTTT. Encoded protein: CASMGRGLQPQHF.

This clonotype showed up just a few times. The chain employs TRBV6-5 and TRBJ1-6; 7 positions agree with TRBD1. The CDR3 is 15 amino acids. Germline CDR1 is MNHEY and CDR2 is SVGAGI. Trimming removed 5 bases from V and 7 bases from J; junction bases left unmatched: 8. The chain's CDR3 is CASSPGQLVNSPLHF. CDR3 sequence (DNA): TGTGCCAGCAGTCCGGGACAGTTAGTCAATTCACCCCTCCACTTT.

With respect to this clonotype: Given a much more abundant clone one base away, this may be a read error. The V gene is TRBV7-6, the J gene TRBJ1-4, with D possibly being TRBD1 (6 bases). Per the germline V gene, CDR1 is SGHVS and CDR2 is FNYEAQ. CDR3 length equals 15 residues. CDR3 sequence reads: CASSQHRVDNGKLFF. The CDR3 nucleotides read TGTGCCAGCAGCCAGCACAGGGTAGATAATGGAAAACTGTTTTTT.

The sample holds a few counts of this clonotype. The rearrangement links TRBV5-1 to TRBJ2-7, with 8 positions matching TRBD2. The CDR3 loop spans 15 amino acids. The V gene's germline CDR1 is SGHRS and CDR2 YFSETQ. V trimming: 4 bases; J trimming: 2 bases; junction bases outside the gene matches: 8. The CDR3 loop is CASSLGTSDAYEQYF. As DNA, the CDR3 is TGCGCCAGCAGCCTCGGGACTAGTGATGCCTACGAGCAGTACTTC. The variable domain in full, with the rest retrieved from reference TRBV5-1 and TRBJ2-7, is KAGVTQTPRYLIKTRGQQVTLSCSPISGHRSVSWYQQTPGQGLQFLFEYFSETQRNKGNFPGRFSGRQFSNSRSEMNVSTLELGDSALYLCASSLGTSDAYEQYFGPGTRLTVT.

This clonotype was observed at least ten times. The chain recombines TRBV7-6 with TRBJ2-3; D possibly matches TRBD1 or TRBD2 (5 bases each). The CDR3 covers 15 residues. Germline CDR1 SGHVS, CDR2 FNYEAQ. V was cut by 1 base and J by 2 bases, with 10 bases left in between. The CDR3 protein is CASSLDPGTTDTQYF. CDR3 nucleotides: TGTGCCAGCAGCTTAGATCCAGGGACCACAGATACGCAGTATTTT.

The rearrangement uses TRBV6-2 or TRBV6-3 and TRBJ1-1; D may be TRBD1 (6 bases). The CDR3 sequence is 14 residues long. V lost 6 bases to trimming and J lost 3 bases, with 14 bases between them. Germline CDR1 reads MNHEY; CDR2 reads SVGEGT. The CDR3 region is CASRRDRSHTEAFF. The CDR3 DNA reads TGTGCCAGCAGACGCGACAGGAGCCACACTGAAGCTTTCTTT.

In its sample, this clonotype was seen a few times. This chain uses TRBV18 with TRBJ2-7; D unclear. The CDR3 spans 14 residues. Germline assignment: CDR1 KGHSH and CDR2 LQKENI. V was shortened by 0 bases and J by 2 bases, with 8 bases between the two germline ends. The CDR3, as DNA: TGTGCCAGCTCACCACCGACGGGCCCCTACGAGCAGTACTTC. Translating gives CASSPPTGPYEQYF.

This clonotype was counted a few times. The gene calls are TRBV20-1 and TRBJ2-3; 11 bases map to TRBD2. V dropped 5 bases and J dropped 4; count of bases not matched to a gene: 8. The germline gives CDR1 DFQATT, CDR2 SNEGSKA (reference sequence). This CDR3 is built from 15 residues. CDR3: CSAGKLAGVADTQYF. In DNA form, the CDR3 reads TGCAGTGCTGGCAAACTAGCGGGAGTGGCAGATACGCAGTATTTT.

This clonotype was observed a few times. This chain uses TRBV20-1 with TRBJ1-1, with 9 bases identical to TRBD1. Germline V gene lookup returns CDR1 DFQATT and CDR2 SNEGSKA (reference sequence). This CDR3 comprises 13 residues. The DNA of the CDR3 is TGCAGCCCCGGGACAGGGAGGAACACTGAAGCTTTCTTT. It specifies CSPGTGRNTEAFF.

This clonotype was seen a few times. This chain links TRBV5-8 with TRBJ1-5, with a weak D call TRBD1 (6 bases). The CDR3 loop spans 15 amino acids. Germline V gene lookup returns CDR1 SGHTS and CDR2 YDEGEE. The ends were cut back, 0 bases at V and 5 bases at J, with 12 bases in the middle. The CDR3 loop is CASSLGTAYDQPQHF. The CDR3 DNA reads TGTGCCAGCAGCTTGGGGACAGCCTACGATCAGCCCCAGCATTTT.